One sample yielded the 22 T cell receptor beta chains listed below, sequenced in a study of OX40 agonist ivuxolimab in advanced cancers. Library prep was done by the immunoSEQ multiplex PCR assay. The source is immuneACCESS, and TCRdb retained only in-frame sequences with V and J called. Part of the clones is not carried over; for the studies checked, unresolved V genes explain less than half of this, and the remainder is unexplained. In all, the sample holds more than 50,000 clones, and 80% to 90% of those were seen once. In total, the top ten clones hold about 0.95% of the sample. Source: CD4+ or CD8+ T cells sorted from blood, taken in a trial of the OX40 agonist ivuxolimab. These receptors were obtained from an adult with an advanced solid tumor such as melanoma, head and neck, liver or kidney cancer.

The CDR3 bases are TGTGCCAGTTGCAGGGGGCAGCGGACTGAAGCTTTCTTT. Its translation: CASCRGQRTEAFF. V gene TRBV19 combines with J gene TRBJ1-1; 8 nucleotides agree with TRBD1. The V gene's germline CDR1 is LNHDA and CDR2 SQIVND (reference sequence). The CDR3 extends over 13 amino acids. Trimming took 8 bases from V and 5 from J; bases not matched to a gene: 7.

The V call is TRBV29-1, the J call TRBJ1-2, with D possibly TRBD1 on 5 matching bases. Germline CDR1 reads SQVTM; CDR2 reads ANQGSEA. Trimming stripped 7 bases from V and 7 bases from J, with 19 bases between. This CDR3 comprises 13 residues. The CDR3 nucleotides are TGCAGCGACCGGGGGTCCGGCACTGCTGGCTACACCTTC. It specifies CSDRGSGTAGYTF.

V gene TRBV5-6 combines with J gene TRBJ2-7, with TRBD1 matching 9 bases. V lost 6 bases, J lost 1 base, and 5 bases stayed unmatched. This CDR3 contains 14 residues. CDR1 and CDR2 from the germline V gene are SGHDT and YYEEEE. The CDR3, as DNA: TGTGCCAGCAAAAAGGGGACAGGGTCCTACGAGCAGTACTTC. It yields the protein CASKKGTGSYEQYF.

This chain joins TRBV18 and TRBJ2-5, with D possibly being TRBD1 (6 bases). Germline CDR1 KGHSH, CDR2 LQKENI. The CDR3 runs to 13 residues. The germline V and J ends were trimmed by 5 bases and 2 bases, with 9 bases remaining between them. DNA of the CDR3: TGTGCCAGCTCATCCGGGACACAAGAGACCCAGTACTTC. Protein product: CASSSGTQETQYF.

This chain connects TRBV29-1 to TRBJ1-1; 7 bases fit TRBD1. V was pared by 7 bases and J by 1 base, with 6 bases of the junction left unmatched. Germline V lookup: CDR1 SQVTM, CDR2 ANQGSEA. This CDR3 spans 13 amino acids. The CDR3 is CSAQRQGNTEAFF. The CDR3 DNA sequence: TGCAGCGCACAGAGACAGGGGAACACTGAAGCTTTCTTT.

The CDR3 sequence: CASSPRTSGDTQYF. The CDR3, as DNA: TGTGCCAGCAGCCCTCGGACTAGCGGGGATACGCAGTATTTT. The gene calls are TRBV9 and TRBJ2-3, with 11 bases lining up with TRBD2. The CDR3 runs 14 residues. The germline V gene has CDR1 SGDLS and CDR2 YYNGEE. Trimming cost V 4 bases and J 6 bases; bases outside gene matches: 4.

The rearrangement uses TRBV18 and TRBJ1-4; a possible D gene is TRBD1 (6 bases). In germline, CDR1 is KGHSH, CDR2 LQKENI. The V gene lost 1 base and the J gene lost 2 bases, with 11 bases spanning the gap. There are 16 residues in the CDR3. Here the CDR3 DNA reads TGTGCCAGCTCACCACTGGTGGGGGCGACTAATGAAAAACTGTTTTTT. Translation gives CASSPLVGATNEKLFF.

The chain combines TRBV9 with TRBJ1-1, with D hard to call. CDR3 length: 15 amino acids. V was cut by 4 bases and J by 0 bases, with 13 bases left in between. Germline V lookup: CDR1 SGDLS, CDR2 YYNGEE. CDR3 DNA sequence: TGTGCCAGCAGCCCCCCGGAGCGGATGAACACTGAAGCTTTCTTT. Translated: CASSPPERMNTEAFF.

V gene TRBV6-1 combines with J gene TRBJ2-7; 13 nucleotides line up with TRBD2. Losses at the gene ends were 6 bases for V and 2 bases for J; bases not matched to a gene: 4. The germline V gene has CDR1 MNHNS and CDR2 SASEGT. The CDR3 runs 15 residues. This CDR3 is CASRGLAGYTYEQYF. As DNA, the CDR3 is TGTGCCAGCAGGGGACTAGCGGGGTATACCTACGAGCAGTACTTC.

CDR3 residues: CASSSIMGTQYF. The CDR3 coding sequence is TGTGCCAGCAGCTCAATAATGGGGACCCAGTACTTC. The J gene is TRBJ2-5, the V gene TRBV7-2; D unresolved. Trimming pared 4 bases from V and 7 bases from J, leaving 10 bases between. Per germline, CDR1 SGHTA and CDR2 FQGNSA. CDR3 size: 12 residues.

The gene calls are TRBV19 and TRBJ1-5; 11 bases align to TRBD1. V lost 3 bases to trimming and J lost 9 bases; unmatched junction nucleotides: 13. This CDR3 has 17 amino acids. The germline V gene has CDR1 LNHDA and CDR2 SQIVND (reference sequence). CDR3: CASSIGTGGDFLGPQHF. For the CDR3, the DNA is TGTGCCAGTAGTATCGGGACAGGGGGTGATTTTCTGGGGCCCCAGCATTTT.

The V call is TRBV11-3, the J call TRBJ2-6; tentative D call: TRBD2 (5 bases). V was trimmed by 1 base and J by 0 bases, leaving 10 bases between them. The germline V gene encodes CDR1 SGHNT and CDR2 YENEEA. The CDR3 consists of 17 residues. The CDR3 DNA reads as TGTGCCAGCAGCTTAGGCGGACTCCGCTCTGGGGCCAACGTCCTGACTTTC. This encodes CASSLGGLRSGANVLTF.

The CDR3 DNA follows: TGTGCCAGCAGCTCGGGACAGGGGGAGACCCAGTACTTC. This encodes CASSSGQGETQYF. The genes are TRBV7-3 and TRBJ2-5; 10 bases map to TRBD1. Trimming removed 4 bases from V and 5 bases from J; junction bases left unmatched: 1. Germline CDR1 is SGHTA and CDR2 is FQGTGA. The CDR3 has 13 residues.

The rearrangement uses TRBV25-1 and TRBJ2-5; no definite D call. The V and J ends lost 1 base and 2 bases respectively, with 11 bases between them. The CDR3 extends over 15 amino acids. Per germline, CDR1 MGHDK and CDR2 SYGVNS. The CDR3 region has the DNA TGTGCCAGCAGTGAATTTCGGCCTTCACAAGAGACCCAGTACTTC. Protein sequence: CASSEFRPSQETQYF.

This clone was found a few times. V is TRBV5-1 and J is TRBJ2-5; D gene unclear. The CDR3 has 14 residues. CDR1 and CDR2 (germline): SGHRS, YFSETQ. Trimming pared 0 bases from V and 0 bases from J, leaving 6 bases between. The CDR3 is CASSLVLNQETQYF. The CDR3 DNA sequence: TGCGCCAGCAGCTTGGTACTGAACCAAGAGACCCAGTACTTC. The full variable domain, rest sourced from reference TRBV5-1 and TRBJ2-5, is KAGVTQTPRYLIKTRGQQVTLSCSPISGHRSVSWYQQTPGQGLQFLFEYFSETQRNKGNFPGRFSGRQFSNSRSEMNVSTLELGDSALYLCASSLVLNQETQYFGPGTRLLVL.

The DNA of the CDR3 is TGTGCCAGCAGCATTAGCGGGAGATCGGGCGGGGAGCTGTTTTTT. Its translation: CASSISGRSGGELFF. The chain has TRBV7-3 and TRBJ2-2; 9 nucleotides line up with TRBD2. This CDR3 contains 15 residues. J was trimmed by 7 bases and V by 5 bases; bases with no gene match: 8. Germline loops: CDR1 SGHTA, CDR2 FQGTGA.

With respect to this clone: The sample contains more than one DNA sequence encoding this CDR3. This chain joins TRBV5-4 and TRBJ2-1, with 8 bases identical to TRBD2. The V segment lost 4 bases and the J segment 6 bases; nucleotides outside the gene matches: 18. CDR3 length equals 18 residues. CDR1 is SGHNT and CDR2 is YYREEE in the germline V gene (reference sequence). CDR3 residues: CASSARGSQRGLTNEQFF. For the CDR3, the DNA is TGTGCCAGCAGCGCCCGGGGGTCCCAGCGGGGGTTAACCAATGAGCAGTTCTTC.

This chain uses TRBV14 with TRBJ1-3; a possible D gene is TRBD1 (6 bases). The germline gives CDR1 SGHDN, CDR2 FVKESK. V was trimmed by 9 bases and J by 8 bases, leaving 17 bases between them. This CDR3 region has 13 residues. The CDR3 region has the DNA TGTGCCAGTACGAGGGGGGCCGGGGACACCATATATTTT. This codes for CASTRGAGDTIYF. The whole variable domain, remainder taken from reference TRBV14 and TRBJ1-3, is EAGVTQFPSHSVIEKGQTVTLRCDPISGHDNLYWYRRVMGKEIKFLLHFVKESKQDESGMPNNRFLAERTGGTYSTLKVQPAELEDSGVYFCASTRGAGDTIYFGEGSWLTVV.

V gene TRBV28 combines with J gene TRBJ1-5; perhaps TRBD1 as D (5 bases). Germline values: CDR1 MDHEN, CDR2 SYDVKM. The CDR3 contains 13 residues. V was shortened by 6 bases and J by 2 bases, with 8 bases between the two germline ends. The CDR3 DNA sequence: TGTGCCAGCAGGGGGGATGGCAATCAGCCCCAGCATTTT. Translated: CASRGDGNQPQHF.

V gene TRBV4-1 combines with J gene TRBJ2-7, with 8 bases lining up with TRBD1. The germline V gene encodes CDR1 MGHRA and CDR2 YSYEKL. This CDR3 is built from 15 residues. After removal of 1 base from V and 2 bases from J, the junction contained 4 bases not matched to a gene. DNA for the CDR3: TGCGCCAGCAGCCAAGGACAGGGGCTGACCTACGAGCAGTACTTC. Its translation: CASSQGQGLTYEQYF.

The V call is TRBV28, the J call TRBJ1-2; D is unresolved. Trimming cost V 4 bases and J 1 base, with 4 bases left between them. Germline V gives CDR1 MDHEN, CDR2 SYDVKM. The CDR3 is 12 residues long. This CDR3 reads CASSSNNYGYTF. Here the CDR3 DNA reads TGTGCCAGCAGTTCCAATAACTATGGCTACACCTTC.

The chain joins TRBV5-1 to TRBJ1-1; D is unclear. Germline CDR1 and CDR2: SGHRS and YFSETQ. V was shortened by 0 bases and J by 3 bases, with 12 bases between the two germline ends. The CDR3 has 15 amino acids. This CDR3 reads CASSLALDLDTEAFF. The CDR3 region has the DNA TGCGCCAGCAGCTTGGCCCTGGATTTGGACACTGAAGCTTTCTTT.